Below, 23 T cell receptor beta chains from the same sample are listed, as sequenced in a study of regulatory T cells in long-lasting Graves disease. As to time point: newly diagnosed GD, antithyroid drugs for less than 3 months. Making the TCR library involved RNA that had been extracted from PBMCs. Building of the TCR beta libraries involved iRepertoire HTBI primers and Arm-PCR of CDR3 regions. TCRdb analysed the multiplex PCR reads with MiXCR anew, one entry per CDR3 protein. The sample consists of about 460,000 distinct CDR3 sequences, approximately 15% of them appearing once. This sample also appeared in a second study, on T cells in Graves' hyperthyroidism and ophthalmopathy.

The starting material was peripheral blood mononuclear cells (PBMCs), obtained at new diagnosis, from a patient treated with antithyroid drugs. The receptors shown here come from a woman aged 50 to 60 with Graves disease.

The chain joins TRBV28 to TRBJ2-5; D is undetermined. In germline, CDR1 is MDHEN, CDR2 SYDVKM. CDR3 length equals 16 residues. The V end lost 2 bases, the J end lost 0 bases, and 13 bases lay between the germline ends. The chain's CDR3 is CASSLLLGQYQETQYF. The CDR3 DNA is TGTGCCAGCAGTTTACTCCTGGGCCAGTACCAAGAGACCCAGTACTTC.

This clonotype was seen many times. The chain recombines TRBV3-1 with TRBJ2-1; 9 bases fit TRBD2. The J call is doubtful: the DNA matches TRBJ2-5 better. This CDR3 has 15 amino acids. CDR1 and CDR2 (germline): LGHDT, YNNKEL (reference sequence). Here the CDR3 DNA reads TGTGCCAGCAGCGGGACTAGCTTTCTTTTGGAGACCCAGTACTTC. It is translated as CASSGTSFLLETQYF.

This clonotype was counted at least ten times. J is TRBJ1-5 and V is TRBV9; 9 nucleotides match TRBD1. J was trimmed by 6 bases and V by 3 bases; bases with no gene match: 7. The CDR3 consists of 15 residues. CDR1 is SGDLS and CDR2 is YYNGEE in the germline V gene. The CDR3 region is CASSAGTGPRQPQHF. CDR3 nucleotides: TGTGCCAGCAGCGCCGGGACAGGGCCCCGTCAGCCCCAGCATTTT.

CDR3: CASSVEGAYNEQFF. DNA for the CDR3: TGTGCCAGCAGCGTAGAAGGCGCCTACAATGAGCAGTTCTTC. V gene TRBV9 combines with J gene TRBJ2-1, with no clear D. Trimming removed 0 bases at V and 2 bases at J, with 6 bases between. Per germline, CDR1 SGDLS and CDR2 YYNGEE. The CDR3 contains 14 residues.

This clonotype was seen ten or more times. The CDR3 DNA sequence: TGTGCCAGCAGTTTTGGCAGGGAGCTGAGGGAGACCCAGTACTTC. It yields the protein CASSFGRELRETQYF. This chain connects TRBV12-3 or TRBV12-4 to TRBJ2-5; the D gene could be TRBD1 or TRBD2 (5 bases each). CDR3 length: 15 amino acids. Trimming took off 3 bases at V and 5 bases at J, with 16 bases between the two ends.

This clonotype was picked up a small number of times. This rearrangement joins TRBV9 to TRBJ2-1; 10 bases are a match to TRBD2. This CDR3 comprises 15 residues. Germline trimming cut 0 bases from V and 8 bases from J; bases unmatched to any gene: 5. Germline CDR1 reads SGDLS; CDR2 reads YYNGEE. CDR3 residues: CASSVDPSGSDEQFF. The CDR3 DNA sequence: TGTGCCAGCAGCGTAGACCCTAGCGGGAGCGATGAGCAGTTCTTC.

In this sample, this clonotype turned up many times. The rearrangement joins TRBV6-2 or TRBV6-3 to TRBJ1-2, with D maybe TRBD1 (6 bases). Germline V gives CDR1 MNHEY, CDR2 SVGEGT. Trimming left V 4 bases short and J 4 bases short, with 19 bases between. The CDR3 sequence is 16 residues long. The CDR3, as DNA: TGTGCCAGCAGTTTTGGACAGTTGAAGGCCCTCTATGGCTACACCTTC. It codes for CASSFGQLKALYGYTF.

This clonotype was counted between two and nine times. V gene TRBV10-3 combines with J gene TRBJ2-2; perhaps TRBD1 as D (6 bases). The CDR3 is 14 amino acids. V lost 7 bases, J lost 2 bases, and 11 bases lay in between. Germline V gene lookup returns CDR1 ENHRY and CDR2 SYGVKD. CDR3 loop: CAINGGANTGELFF. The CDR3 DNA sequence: TGTGCCATCAATGGGGGCGCAAACACCGGGGAGCTGTTTTTT.

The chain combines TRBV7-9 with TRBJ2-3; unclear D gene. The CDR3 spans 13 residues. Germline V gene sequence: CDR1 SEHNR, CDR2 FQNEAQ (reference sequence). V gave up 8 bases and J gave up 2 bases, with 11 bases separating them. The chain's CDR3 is CASVGTDTDTQYF. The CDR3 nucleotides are TGTGCCAGCGTAGGAACTGACACAGATACGCAGTATTTT.

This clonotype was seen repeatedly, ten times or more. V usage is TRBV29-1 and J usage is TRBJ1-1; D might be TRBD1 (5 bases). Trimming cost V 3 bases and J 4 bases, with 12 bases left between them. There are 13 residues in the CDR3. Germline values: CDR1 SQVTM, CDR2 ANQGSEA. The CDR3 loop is CSVDRASGTEAFF. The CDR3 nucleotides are TGCAGCGTTGACAGGGCGTCGGGCACTGAAGCTTTCTTT.

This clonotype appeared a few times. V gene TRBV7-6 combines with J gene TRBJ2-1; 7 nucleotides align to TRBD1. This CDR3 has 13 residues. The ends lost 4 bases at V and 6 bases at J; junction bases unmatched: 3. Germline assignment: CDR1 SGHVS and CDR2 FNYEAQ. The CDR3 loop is CASSSDRTNEQFF. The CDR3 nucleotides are TGTGCCAGCAGCTCGGACAGGACCAATGAGCAGTTCTTC. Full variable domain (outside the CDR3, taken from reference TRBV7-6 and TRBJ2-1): GAGVSQSPRYKVTKRGQDVALRCDPISGHVSLYWYRQALGQGPEFLTYFNYEAQQDKSGLPNDRFSAERPEGSISTLTIQRTEQRDSAMYRCASSSDRTNEQFFGPGTRLTVL.

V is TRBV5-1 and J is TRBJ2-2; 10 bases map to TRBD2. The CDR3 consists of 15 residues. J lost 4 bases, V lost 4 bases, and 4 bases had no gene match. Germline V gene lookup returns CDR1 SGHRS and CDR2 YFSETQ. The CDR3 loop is CASSTLAGSTGELFF. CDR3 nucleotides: TGCGCCAGCAGCACACTAGCGGGGTCCACCGGGGAGCTGTTTTTT.

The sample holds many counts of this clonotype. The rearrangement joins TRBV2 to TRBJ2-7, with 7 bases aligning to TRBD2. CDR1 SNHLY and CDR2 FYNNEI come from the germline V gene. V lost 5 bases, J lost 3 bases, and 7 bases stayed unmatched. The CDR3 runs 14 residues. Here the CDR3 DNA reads TGTGCCAGCAGTTGGCTAGCGGCCAACTACGAGCAGTACTTC. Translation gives CASSWLAANYEQYF.

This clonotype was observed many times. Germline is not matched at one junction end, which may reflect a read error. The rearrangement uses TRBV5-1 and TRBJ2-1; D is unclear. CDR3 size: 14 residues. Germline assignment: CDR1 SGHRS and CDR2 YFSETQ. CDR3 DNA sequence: TGTGCCAGCAGTGAACCGGCGGCTTACAATGAGCAGTTCTTC. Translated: CASSEPAAYNEQFF. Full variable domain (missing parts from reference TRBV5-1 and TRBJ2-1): KAGVTQTPRYLIKTRGQQVTLSCSPISGHRSVSWYQQTPGQGLQFLFEYFSETQRNKGNFPGRFSGRQFSNSRSEMNVSTLELGDSALYLCASSEPAAYNEQFFGPGTRLTVL.

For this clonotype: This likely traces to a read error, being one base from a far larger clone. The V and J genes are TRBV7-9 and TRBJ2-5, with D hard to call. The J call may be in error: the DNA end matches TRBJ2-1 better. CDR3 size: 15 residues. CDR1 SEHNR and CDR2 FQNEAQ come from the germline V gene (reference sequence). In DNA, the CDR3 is TGTGCCGGCAGCTTAGAGGTAGCAGAGTACAATGAGCAGTTCTTC. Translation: CAGSLEVAEYNEQFF.

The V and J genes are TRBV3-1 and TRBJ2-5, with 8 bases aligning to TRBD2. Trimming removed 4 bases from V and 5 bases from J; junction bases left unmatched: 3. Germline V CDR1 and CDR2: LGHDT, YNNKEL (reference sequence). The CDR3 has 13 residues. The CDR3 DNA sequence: TGTGCCAGCAGCCCAGCGGGAGAGGAGACCCAGTACTTC. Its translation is CASSPAGEETQYF.

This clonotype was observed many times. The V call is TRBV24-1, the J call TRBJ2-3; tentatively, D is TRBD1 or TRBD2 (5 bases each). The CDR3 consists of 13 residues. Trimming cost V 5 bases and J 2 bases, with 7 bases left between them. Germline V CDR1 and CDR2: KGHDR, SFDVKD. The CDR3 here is CATSGGPTDTQYF. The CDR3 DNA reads TGTGCCACCAGTGGGGGACCCACAGATACGCAGTATTTT.

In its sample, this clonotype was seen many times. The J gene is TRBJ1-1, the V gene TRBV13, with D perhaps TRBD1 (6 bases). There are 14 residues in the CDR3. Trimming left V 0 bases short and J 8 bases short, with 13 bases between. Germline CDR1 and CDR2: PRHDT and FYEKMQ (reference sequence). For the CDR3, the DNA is TGTGCCAGCAGCTTAGGTCAGATAGACAGGGAAGCTTTCTTT. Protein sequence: CASSLGQIDREAFF.

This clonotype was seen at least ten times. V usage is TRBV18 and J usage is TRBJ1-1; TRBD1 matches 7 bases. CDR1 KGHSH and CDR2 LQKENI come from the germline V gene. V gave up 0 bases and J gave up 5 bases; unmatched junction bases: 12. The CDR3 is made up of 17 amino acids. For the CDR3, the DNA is TGTGCCAGCTCACCACCCGGGACAGTAGTTTTTGGAACTGAAGCTTTCTTT. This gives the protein CASSPPGTVVFGTEAFF.

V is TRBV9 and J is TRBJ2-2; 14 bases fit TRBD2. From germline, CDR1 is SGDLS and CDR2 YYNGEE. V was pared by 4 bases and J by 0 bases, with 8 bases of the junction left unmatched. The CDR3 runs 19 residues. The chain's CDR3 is CASSIGTSGSAANTGELFF. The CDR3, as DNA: TGTGCCAGCAGCATTGGGACTAGCGGGAGCGCCGCGAACACCGGGGAGCTGTTTTTT. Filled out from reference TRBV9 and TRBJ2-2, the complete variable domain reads DSGVTQTPKHLITATGQRVTLRCSPRSGDLSVYWYQQSLDQGLQFLIQYYNGEERAKGNILERFSAQQFPDLHSELNLSSLELGDSALYFCASSIGTSGSAANTGELFFGEGSRLTVL.

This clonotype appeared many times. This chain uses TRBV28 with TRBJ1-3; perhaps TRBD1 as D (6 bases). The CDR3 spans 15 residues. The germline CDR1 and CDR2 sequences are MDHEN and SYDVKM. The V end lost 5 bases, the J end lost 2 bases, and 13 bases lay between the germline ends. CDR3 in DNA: TGTGCCAGCAGTGGCAGGGGAGCCCCTGGAAACACCATATATTTT. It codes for CASSGRGAPGNTIYF.

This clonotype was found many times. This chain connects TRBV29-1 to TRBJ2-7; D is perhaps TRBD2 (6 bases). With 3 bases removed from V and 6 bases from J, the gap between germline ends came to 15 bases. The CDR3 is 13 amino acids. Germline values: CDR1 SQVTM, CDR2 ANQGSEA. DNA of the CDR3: TGCAGCGTTGAGGAAGGGGTGGGAGGCGAGCAGTACTTC. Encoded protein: CSVEEGVGGEQYF.

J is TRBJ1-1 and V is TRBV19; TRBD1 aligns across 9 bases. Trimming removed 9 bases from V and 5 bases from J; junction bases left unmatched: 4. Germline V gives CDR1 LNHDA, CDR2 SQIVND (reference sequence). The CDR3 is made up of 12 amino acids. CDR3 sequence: CASRDRETEAFF. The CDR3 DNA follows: TGTGCCAGCAGGGACAGGGAAACTGAAGCTTTCTTT.